Listed below are T cell receptor beta chains from one sample, sequenced in a study of CD8+CD57+ T cells in acquired aplastic anemia. TCRdb ran MiXCR on the reads and lists one entry per CDR3 protein. This repertoire shows a few hundred thousand distinct CDR3 sequences, around 68% found once; its top ten account for 4%. The sequenced material came from sorted CD4+, CD8+, or CD8+CD57+ T cells (not recorded which) from PBMCs. The receptors were gathered from a human donor in good health, serving as a control. The conserved cysteine and the conserved F or W are not part of the CDR3 here.

TRBV5-4	TRBJ2-6	ASSPQAGPGANVLT
TRBV19	TRBJ1-1	ASSSDRAKTEAL
TRBV20-1	TRBJ2-2	SAREDAGELF
TRBV5-1	TRBJ1-6	ASSPTGGSEPLH
TRBV6-1	TRBJ1-1	ASSVTGAESEAF
TRBV2	TRBJ1-6	ASSEGLTGRENSPLH
TRBV25-1	TRBJ1-4	ASSDYGQGAENLF
TRBV4-1	TRBJ2-1	ASSRSGGANEQF
TRBV10-3	TRBJ2-3	AISLGTNPYTDTQY
TRBV7-9	TRBJ1-5	ASSFGGGGTHSNQPQH
TRBV27	TRBJ1-2	ASRLDRDYGYT